Included here is one T cell receptor (beta chain) sequence, with context. The data were taken from a study of T-cell reconstitution after alpha-beta-depleted transplantation in children. A TCRbeta library incorporating unique molecular identifiers was prepared. One entry per CDR3 protein results from TCRdb running MiXCR on the PCR reads. The sample lists 450,000 to 600,000 distinct CDR3 sequences; 30% to 35% were seen once. This CDR3 spans 16 amino acids. Trimming left V 5 bases short and J 2 bases short, with 16 bases between. This clonotype was obtained from a human donor who donated a stem cell graft to a child with aplastic anemia. This chain uses TRBV12-3 or TRBV12-4 with TRBJ2-1, with D tentatively TRBD2 (6 bases). Sequenced here: PBMCs from the stem cell graft donor, sampled from the stem cell graft. As DNA, the CDR3 is TGTGCCAGCAGTCTCGTGGGACTCGGCGCCTACAATGAGCAGTTCTTC. Protein sequence: CASSLVGLGAYNEQFF.